These T cell receptor beta chains were read from a single sample in a study of T cell responses to AZD1222 COVID-19 vaccine. Measured with immunoSEQ multiplex PCR; TCRdb has only the in-frame clones, and not every one. The table has 110,000 or so clones, nearly 90% seen once. The specimen was peripheral blood, collected on day 0 of AZD1222 vaccination. These receptors were obtained from an adult in good health. Both conserved end residues are part of each CDR3. D genes are given only for firm matches. Only some rows state a clone size, as once, few, many or a class for expanded clones.

-	TRBD1	TRBV11-2	TRBJ2-1	TGTGCCAGCAGCTCCCCACCCGGGACAGGGGCCAACAATGAGCAGTTCTTC	CASSSPPGTGANNEQFF
-	-	TRBV19	TRBJ2-1	TGTGCCAGTAGTATAGTGCCAGCCAGCTCCTACAATGAGCAGTTCTTC	CASSIVPASSYNEQFF
-	-	TRBV20-1	TRBJ1-2	TGCAGTGCTAGGGGGTTCGATGGCTACACCTTC	CSARGFDGYTF
-	-	TRBV6-1	TRBJ1-2	TGTGCCAGCAGTGAAAGCGACTATGGCTACACCTTC	CASSESDYGYTF
-	-	TRBV7-2	TRBJ2-1	TGTGCCAGCAGCTTGGTGGGCAATGAGCAGTTCTTC	CASSLVGNEQFF
-	TRBD1	TRBV5-1	TRBJ1-5	TGCGCCAGCAGGGAGCCAGGGGGGCCCCAGCATTTT	CASREPGGPQHF
-	-	TRBV5-1	TRBJ1-6	TGCGCCAGCGGGCCGGGCACAGGATGGGATTCACCCCTCCACTTT	CASGPGTGWDSPLHF
-	-	TRBV24-1	TRBJ1-2	TGTGCCACCAGTGATCCTCGAGGGTCTCGTGGCTACACCTTC	CATSDPRGSRGYTF
-	-	TRBV7-2	TRBJ2-2	TGTGCCAGCAGCTTATTCAGGGGTATACCCGGGGAGCTGTTTTTT	CASSLFRGIPGELFF
-	TRBD1	TRBV19	TRBJ1-1	TGTGCCAGTAGTAGAGACAGGGGGGTGAACACTGAAGCTTTCTTT	CASSRDRGVNTEAFF
-	TRBD1	TRBV6-5	TRBJ2-7	TGTGCCAGCAGTTACACCGGGACAGGGCACTACGAGCAGTACTTC	CASSYTGTGHYEQYF
-	-	TRBV5-1	TRBJ2-3	TGCGCCAGCACCCCTGCCCCGGGGCCTAGCACAGATACGCAGTATTTT	CASTPAPGPSTDTQYF
-	TRBD2	TRBV6-5	TRBJ2-5	TGTGCCAGCAGTTACCGGACTAGCGGGGCGTTGGAGACCCAGTACTTC	CASSYRTSGALETQYF
once	-	TRBV5-6	TRBJ1-2	TGTGCCAGCAGCTTGTATGGATTGGGGGCTAACTATGGCTACACCTTC	CASSLYGLGANYGYTF
-	-	TRBV5-6	TRBJ2-1	TGTGCCAGCAGCTCTTACAGGGAGGAGAATGAGCAGTTCTTC	CASSSYREENEQFF
once	-	TRBV7-8	TRBJ2-2	TGTGCCAGCAGCCGGTATCGGCAGACGAACACCGGGGAGCTGTTTTTT	CASSRYRQTNTGELFF
-	TRBD1	TRBV4-1	TRBJ1-4	TGCGCCAGCAGCCAAGATCCAAGCTACTCCGGGACAGGGGTTGAAAAACTGTTTTTT	CASSQDPSYSGTGVEKLFF
-	-	TRBV9	TRBJ1-4	TGTGCCAGCAGCGTAGAGGGGGGAATTCCAACTAATGAAAAACTGTTTTTT	CASSVEGGIPTNEKLFF
-	-	TRBV19	TRBJ2-3	TGTGCCAGTAGTATAGCTGGGGGGAGAGATACGCAGTATTTT	CASSIAGGRDTQYF
-	-	TRBV6-5	TRBJ2-5	TGTGCCAGCAGACTATCTGGCGAGACCCAGTACTTC	CASRLSGETQYF
-	-	TRBV11-2	TRBJ1-6	TGTGCCAGCAGCCGATTAGGAAATTCAGGGACCTTT	CASSRLGNSGTF
few	-	TRBV10-3	TRBJ2-7	TGTGCCAGTAGCGTACGCAATGGGGACGAGCAGTACTTC	CASSVRNGDEQYF
-	TRBD1	TRBV18	TRBJ1-1	TGTGCCAGCTCACCTAAAACAGGGGGCACTGAAGCTTTCTTT	CASSPKTGGTEAFF
once	-	TRBV18	TRBJ2-1	TGTGCCAGCTCACCACCGGTCCTCTTTAATGAGCAGTTCTTC	CASSPPVLFNEQFF
-	-	TRBV6-5	TRBJ1-1	TGTGCCAGCAGTTACAGCCGGAACACTGAAGCTTTCTTT	CASSYSRNTEAFF
few	-	TRBV9	TRBJ1-1	TGTGCCAGCAGCGGGGGTGTCCACACTGAAGCTTTCTTT	CASSGGVHTEAFF
-	TRBD2	TRBV5-4	TRBJ2-1	TGTGCCAGCAGATCTCTAGCGGGGGGTTACAATGAGCAGTTCTTC	CASRSLAGGYNEQFF
-	-	TRBV5-4	TRBJ1-2	TGTGCCAGCAGCTTTTTGGTCAGGGACGGCGGCTACACCTTC	CASSFLVRDGGYTF
-	-	TRBV15	TRBJ2-7	TGTGCCACCAGCAGAGATCAACAGGGCGACGAGCAGTACTTC	CATSRDQQGDEQYF